A single sample is the source of the 19 T cell receptor beta chains below, sequenced in a study of Ad26.COV2.S vaccination and SARS-CoV-2 variants. Regarding treatment: approximately 18 received Ad26.COV2.S at low or high dose, single or two shots; 5 received placebo; per-sample allocation not given. Sampling was done on day 63 after the first vaccine or placebo injection. Some clones are missing from TCRdb's copy, which holds only in-frame ones; the method was immunoSEQ multiplex PCR. The sample holds about 680,000 clones, roughly 90% seen once. The material sequenced was peripheral blood, taken in a trial of Ad26.COV2.S vaccine versus placebo. The receptors stem from a person between 18 and 65 years old who received the Ad26.COV2.S COVID-19 vaccine or a placebo.

This clone was counted once. The J gene is TRBJ2-7, the V gene TRBV7-5; the D call in the table, TRBD2, was not verified against the DNA. TRBV7-5 has pseudogene status. The CDR3 has 14 amino acids. The CDR3 sequence is CARSLNTPGDSEYF. DNA of the CDR3: TGTGCCAGAAGCTTAAACACCCCGGGAGACTCGGAGTACTTC.

J is TRBJ2-7 and V is TRBV7-2, with a weak D call TRBD2 (5 bases). This CDR3 contains 13 residues. Germline CDR1 SGHTA, CDR2 FQGNSA. V gave up 5 bases and J gave up 0 bases, with 8 bases separating them. The DNA for the CDR3 is TGTGCCAGCAGCCGTAGCGACTCCTACGAGCAGTACTTC. Encoded protein: CASSRSDSYEQYF.

CDR3 protein: CASSLDGRGVGEQFF. DNA for the CDR3: TGTGCCAGCAGCTTAGACGGGAGAGGGGTGGGTGAGCAGTTCTTC. The rearrangement links TRBV7-6 to TRBJ2-1, with a possible D match to TRBD2 (6 bases). Germline values: CDR1 SGHVS, CDR2 FNYEAQ. Between the trimmed V and J ends, which lost 1 base and 9 bases, there was a span of 16 bases. The CDR3 runs 15 residues.

This chain links TRBV7-3 with TRBJ1-3; D possibly corresponds to TRBD1 (6 bases). CDR1 and CDR2 (germline): SGHTA, FQGTGA. The CDR3 extends over 13 amino acids. With 5 bases removed from V and 4 bases from J, the gap between germline ends came to 9 bases. CDR3 residues: CASSRGQGNTIYF. CDR3 DNA: TGTGCCAGCAGCCGCGGACAGGGAAACACCATATATTTT.

On this clone: Other DNA sequences in the sample encode the same CDR3. The rearrangement uses TRBV6-5 and TRBJ2-3, with 8 bases fitting TRBD2. J was trimmed by 4 bases and V by 0 bases; bases with no gene match: 3. Germline loops: CDR1 MNHEY, CDR2 SVGAGI. CDR3 size: 15 residues. CDR3 sequence: CASSYSAGGPDTQYF. The DNA of the CDR3 is TGTGCCAGCAGTTACTCTGCGGGAGGTCCAGATACGCAGTATTTT.

The rearrangement uses TRBV29-1 and TRBJ1-2; D is unclear. The V and J ends lost 0 bases and 4 bases respectively, with 12 bases between them. The germline V gene has CDR1 SQVTM and CDR2 ANQGSEA. This CDR3 spans 14 amino acids. Written as DNA, the CDR3 is TGCAGCGTTGAAGATCGGTTCACGGCCTATGGCTACACCTTC. Translation gives CSVEDRFTAYGYTF.

This chain uses TRBV24-1 with TRBJ2-3; 13 bases match TRBD2. Trimming removed 9 bases from V and 0 bases from J; junction bases left unmatched: 2. Germline CDR1 is KGHDR and CDR2 is SFDVKD. The CDR3 covers 15 residues. CDR3 sequence reads: CATRTSGSSTDTQYF. In nucleotides, the CDR3 is TGTGCCACCCGGACTAGCGGGAGTAGCACAGATACGCAGTATTTT.

The V call is TRBV5-1, the J call TRBJ2-7; either TRBD1 or TRBD2 may fit D (5 bases each). Germline V CDR1 and CDR2: SGHRS, YFSETQ. CDR3 length: 14 amino acids. V lost 6 bases and J lost 1, with 14 bases in between. CDR3 protein: CASTYGTSSYEQYF. CDR3 sequence (DNA): TGCGCCAGCACTTACGGGACGTCATCCTACGAGCAGTACTTC.

The J gene is TRBJ2-4, the V gene TRBV7-9; no definite D call. CDR3 size: 16 residues. Germline V gene data show CDR1 as SEHNR and CDR2 as FQNEAQ (reference sequence). V gave up 5 bases and J gave up 0 bases, with 14 bases separating them. CDR3 sequence (DNA): TGTGCCAGCAGCCCCAGGAACCAGCTAGCCAAAAACATTCAGTACTTC. It translates to CASSPRNQLAKNIQYF.

The sample holds a few counts of this clone. At one end the junction does not follow the germline gene, possibly because of a read error. CDR3 nucleotide sequence: TGTGCCAGCAGGGAAGGGACGCCCTGGAGGGACTATGGCTACACCTTC. Protein sequence: CASREGTPWRDYGYTF. The V and J genes are TRBV6-1 and TRBJ1-2; the D gene is possibly TRBD1 (5 bases). Germline CDR1 MNHNS, CDR2 SASEGT. The CDR3 extends over 16 amino acids.

The rearrangement uses TRBV30 and TRBJ1-2, with D possibly TRBD1 on 5 matching bases. Germline CDR1 GTSNPN, CDR2 SVGIG (reference sequence). The CDR3 is made up of 14 amino acids. Trimming shortened V by 4 bases and J by 4 bases, and 16 bases separated the two germline ends. The CDR3 DNA reads as TGTGCCTGGACCCGGGACGGATCTTTCTATGGCTACACCTTC. This sequence encodes CAWTRDGSFYGYTF.

The V call is TRBV7-9, the J call TRBJ2-1; 7 positions match TRBD2. Germline CDR1 is SEHNR and CDR2 is FQNEAQ (reference sequence). After removal of 5 bases from V and 8 bases from J, the junction contained 12 bases not matched to a gene. This CDR3 has 15 residues. The CDR3 DNA sequence: TGTGCCAGCAGCCACCCGGGGGAGGGGTTAGATGAGCAGTTCTTC. Translation: CASSHPGEGLDEQFF.

This clone was counted between two and nine times. The sample contains more than one DNA sequence encoding this CDR3. This chain links TRBV7-8 with TRBJ1-2, with TRBD1 matching over 7 bases. Germline CDR1 is SGHVS and CDR2 is FQNEAQ. V trimming: 5 bases; J trimming: 7 bases; junction bases outside the gene matches: 1. The CDR3 spans 11 residues. The CDR3 sequence: CASSDRVGYTF. The DNA for the CDR3 is TGTGCCAGCAGCGACAGGGTTGGCTACACCTTC.

This sequence joins TRBV6-2 or TRBV6-3 and TRBJ1-1; D gene unclear. CDR1 is MNHEY and CDR2 is SVGEGT in the germline V gene. V lost 5 bases and J 1 base, leaving 8 bases between the germline ends. The CDR3 is 13 residues long. DNA for the CDR3: TGTGCCAGCAGTCGTCCCCAGAACACTGAAGCTTTCTTT. Amino acids: CASSRPQNTEAFF.

V and J are TRBV6-6 and TRBJ2-5; D might be TRBD2 (5 bases). Trimming took 6 bases from V and 5 from J, leaving 10 bases between them. Per the germline V gene, CDR1 is MNHNY and CDR2 is SVGAGI (reference sequence). The CDR3 extends over 12 amino acids. CDR3 region: CASRRDSETQYF. The CDR3 DNA follows: TGTGCCAGCAGACGGGATTCGGAGACCCAGTACTTC.

Note on this clone: This sample includes further DNA sequences coding for the same CDR3. The J gene is TRBJ1-4, the V gene TRBV7-2; 7 bases align to TRBD1. With 9 bases clipped from V and 7 bases from J, the junction kept 11 bases outside the gene matches. Germline V gene lookup returns CDR1 SGHTA and CDR2 FQGNSA. This CDR3 has 14 amino acids. CDR3 sequence reads: CASSLGQSPEKLFF. The CDR3 nucleotides read TGTGCCAGTAGCCTGGGACAGAGCCCTGAAAAACTGTTTTTT.

V and J are TRBV29-1 and TRBJ1-5; no reliable D call. Trimming cost V 4 bases and J 3 bases, with 10 bases left between them. The germline V gene encodes CDR1 SQVTM and CDR2 ANQGSEA. This CDR3 is built from 13 residues. This CDR3 reads CSVAQFINQPQHF. CDR3 sequence (DNA): TGCAGCGTTGCACAATTTATCAATCAGCCCCAGCATTTT. Full variable domain (rest looked up from reference TRBV29-1 and TRBJ1-5): SAVISQKPSRDICQRGTSLTIQCQVDSQVTMMFWYRQQPGQSLTLIATANQGSEATYESGFVIDKFPISRPNLTFSTLTVSNMSPEDSSIYLCSVAQFINQPQHFGDGTRLSIL.

The V call is TRBV11-2, the J call TRBJ2-7; D ambiguous. Germline V gene sequence: CDR1 SGHAT, CDR2 FQNNGV. CDR3 length: 14 amino acids. V was trimmed by 0 bases and J by 2 bases, leaving 8 bases between them. The CDR3 spells CASSLDSLPYEQYF. CDR3 nucleotide sequence: TGTGCCAGCAGCTTAGACAGTCTACCCTACGAGCAGTACTTC.

The chain links TRBV30 to TRBJ2-3; 8 nucleotides match TRBD2. Germline CDR1 is GTSNPN and CDR2 is SVGIG (reference sequence). This CDR3 comprises 15 residues. The V segment lost 5 bases and the J segment 2 bases; nucleotides outside the gene matches: 9. CDR3 residues: CAWSLLAATTDTQYF. CDR3 DNA sequence: TGTGCCTGGTCACTACTAGCGGCGACCACAGATACGCAGTATTTT.